This is a list of T cell receptor beta chains from one sample in a study of identical twins. TCRdb reanalysed the 5' RACE reads using MiXCR and keeps one entry per CDR3 protein. The sample has hundreds of thousands of distinct CDR3 sequences; 15% to 20% are singletons. In addition, the sample was reused for a study of T cells expressing NK-cell markers.

Sequencing used PBMCs. The receptors stem from a woman between 18 and 29 years old in good health. CDR3s include the opening cysteine and the closing phenylalanine or tryptophan. The D gene is left open where the match is weak.

D	V	J	CDR3
NA	TRBV20-1	TRBJ1-2	CSARARQGLYGYTF
NA	TRBV12-5	TRBJ2-7	CASGLADSYEQYF
NA	TRBV7-2	TRBJ2-1	CASSFSPSDATRYEQFF
NA	TRBV6-5	TRBJ2-7	CASSIAGTEQYF
NA	TRBV12-3/TRBV12-4	TRBJ2-7	CASTPPGVYEQYF
NA	TRBV5-1	TRBJ2-6	CASSPGTTAGANILTF
TRBD2	TRBV5-1	TRBJ2-1	CASSLGWDYGNEQFF
TRBD1	TRBV5-1	TRBJ2-1	CASSLAHRGEYNEQFF
NA	TRBV11-2	TRBJ2-2	CASSLDRLAGRTPGSCFF
NA	TRBV3-1	TRBJ2-3	CASSQASKADTQYF
NA	TRBV6-5	TRBJ1-2	CATDSRYGYTF
NA	TRBV6-1	TRBJ2-1	CASQPWASVQDNEQFF
NA	TRBV5-6	TRBJ1-1	CASSLRRAITEAFF
TRBD2	TRBV7-8	TRBJ2-3	CASSSTSGSSADTQYF
NA	TRBV20-1	TRBJ2-5	CSATDIQETQYF
NA	TRBV20-1	TRBJ2-1	CSARDSGVSYNEQFF
NA	TRBV2	TRBJ1-1	CASSSDVEAFF
NA	TRBV7-8	TRBJ2-7	CASSISPTGRSTYEQYF
NA	TRBV6-5	TRBJ1-1	CATYSSEAFF
NA	TRBV12-3/TRBV12-4	TRBJ2-1	CASYPRGSSYNEQFF
NA	TRBV12-3/TRBV12-4	TRBJ2-5	CASSLRGYQETQYF
TRBD1	TRBV5-4	TRBJ2-5	CASSSRGRGETQYF
TRBD2	TRBV15	TRBJ2-1	CATSERLAGVNEQFF
NA	TRBV5-1	TRBJ2-5	CASSSAQGYETQYF
TRBD2	TRBV3-1	TRBJ2-7	CASSQGLAVYEQYF
NA	TRBV9	TRBJ2-1	CASSVGGFLKGEQFF
NA	TRBV12-3/TRBV12-4	TRBJ1-2	CASSRDDGYTF
NA	TRBV20-1	TRBJ2-3	CSAVTSSGTQYF
TRBD2	TRBV19	TRBJ2-7	CASSTIAGPYEQYF
NA	TRBV4-3	TRBJ2-3	CASSPLEGGVHTQYF
TRBD2	TRBV24-1	TRBJ2-3	CATSRGLAGEDTQYF
NA	TRBV18	TRBJ1-1	CASSPSDTEAFF
NA	TRBV6-2/TRBV6-3	TRBJ2-1	CASSYSGVQNEQFF
NA	TRBV5-1	TRBJ1-1	CASSLSALTEAFF
TRBD2	TRBV11-2	TRBJ2-5	CASSFGTSGSAETQYF
TRBD1	TRBV11-3	TRBJ2-7	CASSLPGPGQIYEQYF
TRBD1	TRBV20-1	TRBJ2-7	CSAAGTGVVEQYF
TRBD1	TRBV10-3	TRBJ1-5	CAISGTGGRRDQPQHF
NA	TRBV12-3/TRBV12-4	TRBJ2-7	CASSRWSSYEQYF
NA	TRBV24-1	TRBJ2-1	CATSEGRLNEQFF
NA	TRBV12-3/TRBV12-4	TRBJ2-5	CASSPTRKETQYF
NA	TRBV27	TRBJ2-3	CASSTYGTRHSTDTQYF
TRBD2	TRBV20-1	TRBJ2-3	CSALRGRGRVKGRPDTQYF
TRBD2	TRBV20-1	TRBJ2-1	CSAGSGGAGGSNEQFF
NA	TRBV11-2	TRBJ1-1	CASRKDGTEAFF
TRBD2	TRBV4-3	TRBJ2-3	CASSRTEQAGEPDTQYF
NA	TRBV6-1	TRBJ2-7	CASTRRTDEQYF
TRBD2	TRBV9	TRBJ2-1	CASSPTGLAGGREQFF
NA	TRBV11-2	TRBJ2-3	CASSARTQGYADTQYF
NA	TRBV12-3/TRBV12-4	TRBJ1-3	CASSLIPGNTIYF